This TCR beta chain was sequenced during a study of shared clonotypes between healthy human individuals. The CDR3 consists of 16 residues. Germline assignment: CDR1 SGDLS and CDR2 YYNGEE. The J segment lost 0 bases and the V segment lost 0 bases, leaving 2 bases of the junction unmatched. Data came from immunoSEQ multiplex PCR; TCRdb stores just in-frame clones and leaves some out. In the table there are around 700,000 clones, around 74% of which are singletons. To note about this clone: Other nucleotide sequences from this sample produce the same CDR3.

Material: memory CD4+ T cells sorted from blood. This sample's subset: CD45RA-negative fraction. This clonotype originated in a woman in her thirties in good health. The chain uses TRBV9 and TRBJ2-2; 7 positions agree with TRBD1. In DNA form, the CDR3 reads TGTGCCAGCAGCGTAGGACAGGGTCCGAACACCGGGGAGCTGTTTTTT. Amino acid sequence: CASSVGQGPNTGELFF.